This T cell receptor beta chain stems from a study of blood T cell repertoires in COVID-19. On the study more broadly: Acute-phase and convalescent COVID-19 samples originated in the United States, Italy and Spain.

As handled by the study authors: Amplified reference gene primers provided the basis for estimating nucleated cell counts. Here immunoSEQ multiplex PCR was the method, and the copy in TCRdb shows in-frame clones only, minus some. That table furnishes V, J and clone size, whereas the DNA furnished D and trimming. The sample contains hundreds of thousands of clones, around 89% of which appear only once. The V gene lost 3 bases and the J gene lost 6 bases, with 8 bases spanning the gap. CDR1 and CDR2 from the germline V gene are LNHDA and SQIVND (reference sequence). This CDR3 is 12 amino acids long. Individuals drawn from 24 US areas were about 18 to 90 years old. Participant-reported clinical history was the basis for cohort assignment.

This TCR derives from a man aged 30 to 39 who had recovered from COVID-19. This chain uses TRBV19 with TRBJ1-2; D gene ambiguous. The specimen sequenced was PBMCs or T cells enriched from blood (not recorded which). CDR3 in DNA: TGTGCCAGTAGTATGCCCGGGAATGGCTACACCTTC. As protein: CASSMPGNGYTF.